The clone carrying this T cell receptor (beta chain) was counted between two and nine times. As yet, its antigen is unknown. This entry comes from a study of T cells after yellow fever vaccination. Whole-study context: Fractions of low cell number were prepared using SMART-Seq v4 Ultra Low Input. Whole-study results and caveats: Most clones from primary vaccination resurfaced after the booster (96% CD4, around 89% CD8).

By 5'RACE template switching, TCR cDNA was produced, with a universal primer site and UMIs added in the process. TCRdb re-called the 5' RACE reads through MiXCR, storing one row per CDR3 protein. Here the sample spans 450,000 to 550,000 distinct CDR3 sequences, just over 20% being singletons. Germline V lookup: CDR1 SEHNR, CDR2 FQNEAQ (reference sequence). This CDR3 spans 16 amino acids. The V and J ends lost 5 bases and 1 base respectively, with 15 bases between them. V is TRBV7-9 and J is TRBJ1-5, with D possibly TRBD1 on 5 matching bases. This sequence was found in a young man who received the YFV17D yellow fever vaccine. Sequenced material: PBMCs, taken roughly 20 days after the first yellow fever vaccination. The CDR3 coding sequence is TGTGCCAGCAGCCCCGGGGGGTCTCAAAGCAATCAGCCCCAGCATTTT. Amino acid sequence: CASSPGGSQSNQPQHF.